The source of this T cell receptor (beta chain) is a study of immune cell composition in non-small cell lung cancer. General study results and limits: Squamous carcinomas (approximately 80%) more often had tumour-associated clones >0.5% than adenocarcinomas (approximately 35%).

Repertoires were generated with immunoSEQ multiplex PCR, while TCRdb's copy carries only in-frame clones and drops some. The table lists roughly 3,000 clones, around 80% of them singletons, with approximately 4.4% in the top ten. Of note for this clone: Its target is not known.

Germline V lookup: CDR1 PRHDT, CDR2 FYEKMQ (reference sequence). J gave up 8 bases and V 4 bases, and 2 bases lay outside the gene matches. This CDR3 region has 12 residues. The receptor comes from a human donor with non-small cell lung cancer. The sample consisted of lung tumor tissue. The chain uses TRBV13 and TRBJ2-1; TRBD2 agrees at 7 bases. CDR3 nucleotide sequence: TGTGCCAGCAGCTATGGGGGGGATGAGCAGTTCTTC. Protein product: CASSYGGDEQFF.